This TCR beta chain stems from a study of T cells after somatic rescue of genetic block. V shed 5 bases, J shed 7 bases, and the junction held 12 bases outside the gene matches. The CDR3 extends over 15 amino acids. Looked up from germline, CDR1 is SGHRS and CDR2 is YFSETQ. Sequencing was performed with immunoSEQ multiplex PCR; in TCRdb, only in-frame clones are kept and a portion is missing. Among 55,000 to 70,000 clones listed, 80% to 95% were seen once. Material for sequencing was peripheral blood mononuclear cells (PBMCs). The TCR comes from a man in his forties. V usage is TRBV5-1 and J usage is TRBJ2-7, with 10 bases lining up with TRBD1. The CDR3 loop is CASSRIRQGAREQYF. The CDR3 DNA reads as TGCGCCAGCAGTCGTATACGACAGGGGGCAAGAGAGCAGTACTTC.